This T cell receptor (beta chain) was observed in a study of T-cell reconstitution after alpha-beta-depleted transplantation in children. The V end lost 3 bases, the J end lost 5 bases, and 10 bases lay between the germline ends. This CDR3 has 14 residues. This clonotype was seen ten or more times. Its antigen is undetermined. Library preparation (for TCRbeta) was performed with unique molecular identifiers. TCRdb analysed the PCR reads with MiXCR anew, one entry per CDR3 protein. The table records 70,000 or so distinct CDR3 sequences, under 13% of them present only once. Study-wide points: For some patients, TCRbeta diversity was high at day 60 because of recipient T cells and thymic progenitors that survived.

Here the sequenced sample was PBMCs, taken before TCRalphabeta/CD19-depleted stem cell transplant. The V call is TRBV12-3 or TRBV12-4, the J call TRBJ1-4; no definite D call. The source is a boy aged 5-17 years with acute myeloid leukemia, due to receive a stem cell transplant. CDR3 nucleotides: TGTGCCAGCAGTTTCACTGGAGGGAATGAAAAACTGTTTTTT. Translating it yields CASSFTGGNEKLFF.